One and the same sample provided the 29 T cell receptor beta chains below, sequenced in a study of blood T cells in healthy people across ages. Sample-barcoded 5' priming and a J-beta primer mix drove a second PCR of about 6 to 12 cycles. TCRdb fed the 5' RACE reads into MiXCR, producing one record per CDR3 protein. The data contain approximately 600,000 distinct CDR3 sequences, roughly three fifths of them singletons. The specimen sequenced was blood. These TCRs come from a man aged 60 to 69 in good health.

Only a few counts were recorded for this clonotype. The V call is TRBV7-9, the J call TRBJ1-2; possible D gene TRBD1, 5 bases. V lost 1 base and J lost 4, with 13 bases in between. This CDR3 comprises 15 residues. CDR1 and CDR2 (germline): SEHNR, FQNEAQ (reference sequence). CDR3 DNA sequence: TGTGCCAGCAGCTTAGGAGGGGTCGGGAGCTATGGCTACACCTTC. Its translation: CASSLGGVGSYGYTF.

The chain couples TRBV27 to TRBJ2-7; D not resolved. Germline assignment: CDR1 MNHEY and CDR2 SMNVEV (reference sequence). This CDR3 comprises 13 residues. Trimming removed 6 bases from V and 0 bases from J, with 9 bases in between. CDR3 sequence: CASSKQVSYEQYF. CDR3 coding DNA: TGTGCCAGCAGCAAACAAGTCTCCTACGAGCAGTACTTC.

In this sample, this clonotype turned up once. CDR3 loop: CASSPLERVANYGYTF. In DNA form, the CDR3 reads TGCGCCAGCAGTCCCCTGGAAAGGGTAGCTAACTATGGCTACACCTTC. This sequence joins TRBV23-1 and TRBJ1-2; D remains unclear. TRBV23-1 is an ORF; its function is uncertain. The CDR3 has 16 amino acids. V lost 4 bases, J lost 0 bases, and 15 bases lay in between.

The chain joins TRBV20-1 to TRBJ1-6; weak D call: TRBD1 (6 bases). The CDR3 has 13 amino acids. In germline, CDR1 is DFQATT, CDR2 SNEGSKA (reference sequence). Trimming took off 2 bases at V and 9 bases at J, with 11 bases between the two ends. CDR3 bases: TGCAGTGCTAGATGGGGGGCGGGTTCACCCCTCCACTTT. Protein product: CSARWGAGSPLHF.

This clonotype has only a few counts. The chain combines TRBV3-1 with TRBJ2-5; a weak D match, TRBD2 (7 bases). Trimming left V 3 bases short and J 4 bases short, with 12 bases between. The CDR3 has 14 amino acids. Germline V gene lookup returns CDR1 LGHDT and CDR2 YNNKEL (reference sequence). The CDR3 region is CASSHGGGPETQYF. The CDR3 nucleotides are TGTGCCAGCAGCCATGGGGGGGGCCCAGAGACCCAGTACTTC.

The genes are TRBV5-1 and TRBJ1-2, with a weak D call TRBD1 (5 bases). The CDR3 extends over 14 amino acids. Germline CDR1 SGHRS, CDR2 YFSETQ. V was pared by 0 bases and J by 7 bases, with 13 bases between. The CDR3 protein is CASSLGDGAGGYTF. The CDR3 region has the DNA TGCGCCAGCAGCTTGGGGGACGGTGCGGGTGGCTACACCTTC.

Notes on this clonotype: The junction does not match germline at one end; this may be a read error. The rearrangement links TRBV27 to TRBJ2-6; TRBD2 is a possible D gene (6 bases). Germline V lookup: CDR1 MNHEY, CDR2 SMNVEV (reference sequence). This CDR3 comprises 16 residues. As DNA, the CDR3 is TGTGCCAGCAGTTGGGGGAGGCTCTCTGGGGCCAACGTCCGGACTTTC. Protein sequence: CASSWGRLSGANVRTF.

This rearrangement joins TRBV24-1 to TRBJ2-1; no reliable D call. V was pared by 9 bases and J by 5 bases, with 16 bases between. CDR1 and CDR2 (germline): KGHDR, SFDVKD. The CDR3 length is 14 residues. The chain's CDR3 is CATAHHGANNEQFF. The CDR3 DNA reads TGTGCCACCGCCCACCACGGCGCTAACAATGAGCAGTTCTTC.

The gene calls are TRBV6-5 and TRBJ1-4; 11 bases are a match to TRBD1. The CDR3 consists of 15 residues. Germline trimming cut 6 bases from V and 0 bases from J; bases unmatched to any gene: 0. Germline V CDR1 and CDR2: MNHEY, SVGAGI. In DNA form, the CDR3 reads TGTGCCAGCAGGGGACAGGGGGCAACTAATGAAAAACTGTTTTTT. It translates to CASRGQGATNEKLFF.

To note about this clonotype: The junction does not match germline at one end; this may be a read error. V gene TRBV7-9 combines with J gene TRBJ2-6; the D gene is possibly TRBD1 (5 bases). Germline lookup yields CDR1 SEHNR and CDR2 FQNEAQ (reference sequence). This CDR3 is built from 13 residues. The CDR3 reads CASSVSGANALTF. CDR3 nucleotide sequence: TGTGCCAGCAGCGTATCTGGGGCCAACGCCCTGACTTTC.

This clonotype appeared a few times. The genes are TRBV7-9 and TRBJ2-7, with D possibly matching TRBD1 (7 bases). V was shortened by 10 bases and J by 0 bases, with 19 bases between the two germline ends. This CDR3 is built from 15 residues. Germline CDR1 reads SEHNR; CDR2 reads FQNEAQ (reference sequence). The CDR3 sequence: CATATPGGSSYEQYF. CDR3 DNA sequence: TGTGCCACCGCAACTCCAGGGGGGAGCTCCTACGAGCAGTACTTC.

This chain joins TRBV20-1 and TRBJ2-7; 7 bases line up with TRBD1. This CDR3 spans 13 amino acids. J was trimmed by 3 bases and V by 4 bases; bases with no gene match: 6. Per germline, CDR1 DFQATT and CDR2 SNEGSKA (reference sequence). Written as DNA, the CDR3 is TGCAGTGCTAAAAACCGGGACAGCTACGAGCAGTACTTC. Protein: CSAKNRDSYEQYF.

The chain uses TRBV2 and TRBJ2-2, with a weak D call TRBD1 (6 bases). This CDR3 comprises 15 residues. The germline V and J ends were trimmed by 3 bases and 5 bases, with 13 bases remaining between them. The V gene's germline CDR1 is SNHLY and CDR2 FYNNEI. This CDR3 reads CASSEVRGKTGELFF. DNA for the CDR3: TGTGCCAGCAGTGAGGTCAGGGGAAAAACCGGGGAGCTGTTTTTT.

The chain links TRBV2 to TRBJ2-5; TRBD2 matches at 12 bases. Unmatched junction bases numbered 4, after V lost 7 bases and J lost 1 base. The V gene's germline CDR1 is SNHLY and CDR2 FYNNEI. The CDR3 is made up of 15 amino acids. In nucleotides, the CDR3 is TGTGCCAGCACCTCACTAGCGGGGGGCCAAGAGACCCAGTACTTC. Its translation is CASTSLAGGQETQYF.

This chain uses TRBV18 with TRBJ2-1; D gene ambiguous. Germline lookup yields CDR1 KGHSH and CDR2 LQKENI. The CDR3 is 13 residues long. V lost 3 bases and J 7 bases, leaving 10 bases between the germline ends. For the CDR3, the DNA is TGTGCCAGCTCACCTGGATCGACAAATGAGCAGTTCTTC. This encodes CASSPGSTNEQFF.

This clonotype was observed a few times. A much larger clone is a single base away; this may be a read error. CDR3 nucleotides: TGCAGTGCTAGAGTCCGAGCGGGGGGGGAGACCCAGTACTTC. As protein: CSARVRAGGETQYF. The gene calls are TRBV20-1 and TRBJ2-5, with TRBD2 matching 10 bases. Trimming cost V 1 base and J 5 bases; bases outside gene matches: 4. Germline values: CDR1 DFQATT, CDR2 SNEGSKA (reference sequence). CDR3 length equals 14 residues.

V usage is TRBV12-3 or TRBV12-4 and J usage is TRBJ1-4, with TRBD1 as a possible D gene (5 bases). The CDR3 is made up of 15 amino acids. V lost 6 bases to trimming and J lost 3 bases, with 14 bases between them. The CDR3: CASSHRGVANEKLFF. In nucleotides, the CDR3 is TGTGCCAGCAGCCACCGGGGGGTAGCTAATGAAAAACTGTTTTTT.

There are a few counts of this clonotype. The chain recombines TRBV28 with TRBJ1-2, with D hard to call. The CDR3 is made up of 12 amino acids. Germline CDR1 MDHEN, CDR2 SYDVKM. V dropped 7 bases and J dropped 2 bases, with 8 bases sitting between them. The CDR3, as DNA: TGTGCCAGCAATGGCAGAAACTATGGCTACACCTTC. It codes for CASNGRNYGYTF.

This clonotype was detected only a few times. This chain connects TRBV20-1 to TRBJ1-1; 9 bases map to TRBD1. The CDR3 totals 12 residues. In germline, CDR1 is DFQATT, CDR2 SNEGSKA (reference sequence). Trimming at V came to 6 bases and at J to 4 bases, leaving 3 bases not matched to a gene. CDR3 amino acids: CSADRGITEAFF. The CDR3 nucleotides read TGCAGTGCCGACAGGGGGATCACTGAAGCTTTCTTT.

This clonotype showed up just a few times. The V and J genes are TRBV7-2 and TRBJ2-1; D remains unclear. V was clipped by 5 bases and J by 0 bases, with 11 bases between them. Germline V lookup: CDR1 SGHTA, CDR2 FQGNSA. This CDR3 region has 15 residues. The CDR3 spells CASSIHESSYNEQFF. The CDR3 DNA is TGTGCCAGCAGCATACACGAGAGCTCCTACAATGAGCAGTTCTTC.

V usage is TRBV2 and J usage is TRBJ2-2; weak D call: TRBD2 (5 bases). Germline V lookup: CDR1 SNHLY, CDR2 FYNNEI. This CDR3 region has 14 residues. The V end lost 4 bases, the J end lost 6 bases, and 12 bases lay between the germline ends. The CDR3: CASSGRRGSGELFF. The CDR3 nucleotides are TGTGCCAGCAGTGGTCGACGCGGGTCCGGGGAGCTGTTTTTT. Drawing the rest from reference TRBV2 and TRBJ2-2, the complete variable domain is EPEVTQTPSHQVTQMGQEVILRCVPISNHLYFYWYRQILGQKVEFLVSFYNNEISEKSEIFDDQFSVERPDGSNFTLKIRSTKLEDSAMYFCASSGRRGSGELFFGEGSRLTVL.

The rearrangement links TRBV10-3 to TRBJ2-7; D remains ambiguous. V lost 8 bases and J lost 3, with 20 bases in between. The CDR3 runs 15 residues. Germline V lookup: CDR1 ENHRY, CDR2 SYGVKD. CDR3 sequence (DNA): TGTGCCATCGCGGTTATAAGCGCTTTTTTCTACGAGCAGTACTTC. Translation: CAIAVISAFFYEQYF.

V gene TRBV5-1 combines with J gene TRBJ2-7, with 9 bases fitting TRBD1. Germline V CDR1 and CDR2: SGHRS, YFSETQ. Unmatched junction bases numbered 7, after V lost 4 bases and J lost 2 bases. This CDR3 region has 15 residues. CDR3 residues: CASSAQTGGAYEQYF. CDR3 sequence (DNA): TGCGCCAGCAGCGCTCAGACAGGGGGAGCCTACGAGCAGTACTTC.

V and J are TRBV12-3 or TRBV12-4 and TRBJ2-4; a possible D gene is TRBD2 (7 bases). The J call may be in error: the DNA end matches TRBJ2-7 better. The CDR3 covers 13 residues. CDR3 sequence: CASSFHREGEQYF. CDR3 nucleotide sequence: TGTGCCAGCAGTTTTCACAGGGAGGGCGAGCAGTACTTC.

This clonotype has a handful of counts. This chain links TRBV25-1 with TRBJ2-3; D uncertain. Germline lookup yields CDR1 MGHDK and CDR2 SYGVNS. V lost 0 bases, J lost 5 bases, and 12 bases lay in between. The CDR3 extends over 15 amino acids. The CDR3 nucleotides are TGTGCCAGCAGTGAATATATAGGTTCAGGAGATACGCAGTATTTT. It yields the protein CASSEYIGSGDTQYF.

CDR3 protein: CSARDAGRGDPYEQYF. For the CDR3, the DNA is TGCAGTGCTAGAGATGCGGGGAGGGGCGACCCCTACGAGCAGTACTTC. The V and J genes are TRBV20-1 and TRBJ2-7; 7 bases agree with TRBD2. CDR1 is DFQATT, CDR2 SNEGSKA, per germline (reference sequence). CDR3 size: 16 residues. The junction had 10 bases not matched to a gene; V was cut back by 0 bases and J by 2 bases.

This clonotype was detected only a few times. The chain couples TRBV18 to TRBJ1-2; 7 nucleotides line up with TRBD1. Germline CDR1 is KGHSH and CDR2 is LQKENI. There are 16 residues in the CDR3. With V trimmed by 0 bases and J by 6 bases, 10 bases remained unmatched. CDR3 sequence: CASSPPGQVMANGYTF. The CDR3, as DNA: TGTGCCAGCTCACCACCTGGACAGGTTATGGCTAATGGCTACACCTTC.

The chain employs TRBV12-3 or TRBV12-4 and TRBJ2-4, with D maybe TRBD2 (6 bases). V was shortened by 1 base and J by 1 base, with 17 bases between the two germline ends. This CDR3 is built from 18 residues. DNA of the CDR3: TGTGCCAGCAGTTTAGGGCTAGTGGGAGGAGTTGCCAAAAACATTCAGTACTTC. It translates to CASSLGLVGGVAKNIQYF.

This chain links TRBV4-2 with TRBJ2-5; possible D gene TRBD1, 7 bases. Germline-derived CDR1 and CDR2 are LGHNA and YNFKEQ. The CDR3 is 14 residues long. Between the trimmed V and J ends, which lost 1 base and 4 bases, there was a span of 10 bases. The CDR3 DNA is TGTGCCAGCAGCCAAGGACAGGGAGGAGAGACCCAGTACTTC. Translation: CASSQGQGGETQYF.